This TCR beta chain was observed in a study of Ad26.COV2.S vaccination and SARS-CoV-2 variants. The study's findings and limits: Measurements of TCR breadth and depth may have given underestimates of the total T cell responses.

The treatment: 15 to 20 received Ad26.COV2.S at low or high dose, single or two shots; 5 received placebo; per-sample allocation not given. Sampling was done on day 63 after the first vaccine or placebo injection. An 18-55-year-old adult in Boston served as donor. Here immunoSEQ multiplex PCR was the method, and the copy in TCRdb shows in-frame clones only, minus some. The sample lists 300,000 to 400,000 clones; 80% to 90% were seen once. CDR3 length: 15 residues. The trim removed 5 bases at V and 2 bases at J, leaving 5 bases unmatched. CDR1 and CDR2 (germline): SEHNR, FQNEAQ (reference sequence). Remarks on this clone: Antigen: not known.

The J gene is TRBJ2-3, the V gene TRBV7-9; 9 bases match TRBD2. The sequence came from a person aged 18 to 65 who received the Ad26.COV2.S COVID-19 vaccine or a placebo. Sample: peripheral blood, taken in a trial of Ad26.COV2.S vaccine versus placebo. CDR3 residues: CASSPTSGFTDTQYF. CDR3 bases: TGTGCCAGCAGCCCGACTAGCGGTTTCACAGATACGCAGTATTTT.